These 21 T cell receptor beta chains were sequenced from one sample in a study of T cell changes during pregnancy in multiple sclerosis. Generated by immunoSEQ multiplex PCR, the TCRdb table keeps only in-frame clones and is missing some. The table has about 73,000 clones, more than 80% seen once. The sequences come from peripheral blood, collected in the second trimester of pregnancy. The receptors derive from a female donor in good health, enrolled as a control in a pregnancy study.

J is TRBJ2-3 and V is TRBV19; D call uncertain. The CDR3 is 15 amino acids. CDR1 and CDR2 from the germline V gene are LNHDA and SQIVND (reference sequence). The germline V and J ends were trimmed by 3 bases and 5 bases, with 15 bases remaining between them. CDR3 in DNA: TGTGCCAGTAGTATTCGTAGGCTGGGCGAAGATACGCAGTATTTT. Translation: CASSIRRLGEDTQYF. The full variable domain, its missing parts supplied by reference TRBV19 and TRBJ2-3, is DGGITQSPKYLFRKEGQNVTLSCEQNLNHDAMYWYRQDPGQGLRLIYYSQIVNDFQKGDIAEGYSVSREKKESFPLTVTSAQKNPTAFYLCASSIRRLGEDTQYFGPGTRLTVL.

This chain links TRBV7-2 with TRBJ2-7; D uncertain. Trimming removed 6 bases at V and 7 bases at J, with 13 bases between. The CDR3 contains 12 residues. The germline V gene has CDR1 SGHTA and CDR2 FQGNSA. CDR3 sequence reads: CASSRPGWEQYF. DNA for the CDR3: TGTGCCAGCAGTCGACCAGGTTGGGAGCAGTACTTC. The whole variable domain, remainder taken from reference TRBV7-2 and TRBJ2-7, is GAGVSQSPSNKVTEKGKDVELRCDPISGHTALYWYRQSLGQGLEFLIYFQGNSAPDKSGLPSDRFSAERTGGSVSTLTIQRTQQEDSAVYLCASSRPGWEQYFGPGTRLTVT.

The V and J genes are TRBV27 and TRBJ2-2, with D perhaps TRBD2 (7 bases). The V gene lost 4 bases and the J gene lost 2 bases, with 17 bases spanning the gap. Looked up from germline, CDR1 is MNHEY and CDR2 is SMNVEV (reference sequence). This CDR3 is 17 amino acids long. CDR3 sequence: CASSSLRGGRNTGELFF. The CDR3 DNA follows: TGTGCCAGCAGTTCCTTAAGGGGGGGCCGCAACACCGGGGAGCTGTTTTTT.

CDR3 bases: TGTGCCAGCAGCTTTCCGAACAGTATCTACGAGCAGTACTTC. Amino acids: CASSFPNSIYEQYF. This sequence joins TRBV5-5 and TRBJ2-7, with D unresolved. Deletions cut 2 bases from V and 3 bases from J, with 12 bases between. The CDR3 contains 14 residues. The germline V gene has CDR1 SGHKS and CDR2 YYEKEE (reference sequence).

The V and J genes are TRBV29-1 and TRBJ1-2; possibly TRBD1 for D (6 bases). The CDR3 is 17 residues long. The V gene lost 1 base and the J gene lost 0 bases, with 18 bases spanning the gap. Germline V gives CDR1 SQVTM, CDR2 ANQGSEA. CDR3 loop: CSVEVGGGRGANYGYTF. Here the CDR3 DNA reads TGCAGCGTTGAAGTCGGGGGGGGGCGAGGTGCTAACTATGGCTACACCTTC.

The chain is built from TRBV7-2 and TRBJ2-1, with D tentatively TRBD1 (6 bases). V was cut by 5 bases and J by 0 bases, with 11 bases left in between. From germline, CDR1 is SGHTA and CDR2 FQGNSA. The CDR3 totals 15 residues. This CDR3 reads CASSADRSSYNEQFF. CDR3 DNA sequence: TGTGCCAGCAGCGCAGACAGGAGCTCCTACAATGAGCAGTTCTTC. Drawing the rest from reference TRBV7-2 and TRBJ2-1, the complete variable domain is GAGVSQSPSNKVTEKGKDVELRCDPISGHTALYWYRQSLGQGLEFLIYFQGNSAPDKSGLPSDRFSAERTGGSVSTLTIQRTQQEDSAVYLCASSADRSSYNEQFFGPGTRLTVL.

This sequence joins TRBV7-9 and TRBJ1-2, with D unclear. The ends were cut back, 7 bases at V and 6 bases at J, with 21 bases in the middle. This CDR3 spans 15 amino acids. From germline, CDR1 is SEHNR and CDR2 FQNEAQ (reference sequence). CDR3 sequence: CASTNTIYGEHGYTF. Written as DNA, the CDR3 is TGTGCCAGCACTAATACTATTTACGGGGAACATGGCTACACCTTC.

The chain recombines TRBV28 with TRBJ2-5; 8 nucleotides line up with TRBD2. Germline V CDR1 and CDR2: MDHEN, SYDVKM. V lost 5 bases to trimming and J lost 5 bases; unmatched junction nucleotides: 7. There are 14 residues in the CDR3. CDR3 coding DNA: TGTGCCAGCAGTCTCACGGGGGGGCGGGAGACCCAGTACTTC. Translating it yields CASSLTGGRETQYF.

The rearrangement links TRBV10-3 to TRBJ2-5; 8 bases map to TRBD1. Unmatched junction bases numbered 2, after V lost 6 bases and J lost 2 bases. The germline V gene has CDR1 ENHRY and CDR2 SYGVKD. This CDR3 is 13 amino acids long. The CDR3 sequence is CAIRGTGQETQYF. CDR3 nucleotides: TGTGCCATCAGGGGGACAGGACAAGAGACCCAGTACTTC.

V gene TRBV11-2 combines with J gene TRBJ1-1, with D maybe TRBD1 (5 bases). The CDR3 has 14 residues. CDR1 is SGHAT, CDR2 FQNNGV, per germline. V lost 0 bases, J lost 5 bases, and 10 bases lay in between. The CDR3 region is CASSLERGRTEAFF. The CDR3 DNA is TGTGCCAGCAGCTTAGAAAGGGGTCGGACTGAAGCTTTCTTT.

The V call is TRBV14, the J call TRBJ1-1; D ambiguous. CDR1 and CDR2 from the germline V gene are SGHDN and FVKESK. V shed 0 bases and J shed 6 bases, with 11 bases lying between them. This CDR3 has 14 amino acids. CDR3 region: CASSQEGGFPEAFF. Written as DNA, the CDR3 is TGTGCCAGCAGCCAAGAAGGAGGGTTCCCTGAAGCTTTCTTT.

V gene TRBV7-9 combines with J gene TRBJ1-6; D may be TRBD1 (5 bases). Trimming removed 0 bases from V and 8 bases from J, with 8 bases in between. This CDR3 is built from 14 residues. Germline V gene lookup returns CDR1 SEHNR and CDR2 FQNEAQ (reference sequence). The CDR3, as DNA: TGTGCCAGCAGCTTAGCGGTGGGGCATTCACCCCTCCACTTT. It encodes CASSLAVGHSPLHF.

The rearrangement links TRBV5-1 to TRBJ1-4; 7 bases fit TRBD1. The germline V gene has CDR1 SGHRS and CDR2 YFSETQ. The junction had 9 bases not matched to a gene; V was cut back by 5 bases and J by 8 bases. This CDR3 is built from 14 residues. DNA for the CDR3: TGCGCCAGCAGTCCTGACAGGGTCGGGGAAAAACTGTTTTTT. Protein: CASSPDRVGEKLFF.

The chain recombines TRBV2 with TRBJ1-4; 9 bases are shared with TRBD1. V was pared by 7 bases and J by 0 bases, with 9 bases of the junction left unmatched. Germline CDR1 reads SNHLY; CDR2 reads FYNNEI. This CDR3 spans 17 amino acids. This CDR3 reads CASISGTGSSTNEKLFF. The CDR3 DNA is TGTGCCAGCATCTCAGGGACAGGGTCGTCAACTAATGAAAAACTGTTTTTT.

V is TRBV7-2 and J is TRBJ1-2, with 7 positions matching TRBD1. The CDR3 is 13 amino acids. Germline loops: CDR1 SGHTA, CDR2 FQGNSA. Trimming removed 8 bases from V and 8 bases from J; junction bases left unmatched: 11. The CDR3 DNA reads TGTGCCAGCCGGGACAGCATAACGGTGGGCTACACCTTC. The encoded protein is CASRDSITVGYTF.

The chain carries TRBV7-9 and TRBJ2-2; 7 positions agree with TRBD1. The CDR3 covers 15 residues. The V and J ends lost 4 bases and 0 bases, in that order; junction bases with no gene match: 2. Germline CDR1 reads SEHNR; CDR2 reads FQNEAQ (reference sequence). The CDR3 here is CASSYGTANTGELFF. DNA of the CDR3: TGTGCCAGCAGCTACGGGACAGCGAACACCGGGGAGCTGTTTTTT.

The chain links TRBV23-1 to TRBJ2-7; 8 bases line up with TRBD1. TRBV23-1 qualifies as an ORF whose function is uncertain. V dropped 2 bases and J dropped 3; count of bases not matched to a gene: 15. The CDR3 has 18 residues. CDR3: CASSQKTGSGGPIYEQYF. CDR3 DNA: TGCGCCAGCAGTCAAAAGACCGGGTCAGGGGGCCCCATCTACGAGCAGTACTTC.

CDR3 amino acids: CASSWRGDLEAFF. Written as DNA, the CDR3 is TGTGCCAGCAGTTGGCGGGGGGATCTTGAAGCTTTCTTT. J is TRBJ1-1 and V is TRBV7-3; a weak D match, TRBD1 (5 bases). V was trimmed by 6 bases and J by 7 bases, leaving 15 bases between them. Looked up from germline, CDR1 is SGHTA and CDR2 is FQGTGA. CDR3 length: 13 amino acids.

The chain is built from TRBV19 and TRBJ2-3; D is uncertain. The germline V gene encodes CDR1 LNHDA and CDR2 SQIVND (reference sequence). V lost 1 base to trimming and J lost 4 bases, with 21 bases between them. This CDR3 comprises 18 residues. In DNA, the CDR3 is TGTGCCAGTAGTATAGCGTTCGGCGGCCCCAGAAGCGCAGATACGCAGTATTTT. Its translation: CASSIAFGGPRSADTQYF.

The chain links TRBV28 to TRBJ2-2, with D perhaps TRBD2 (6 bases). CDR3 length: 16 residues. The V gene's germline CDR1 is MDHEN and CDR2 SYDVKM. The ends were cut back, 3 bases at V and 4 bases at J, with 15 bases in the middle. CDR3 coding DNA: TGTGCCAGCAGTTTTCTCGTAGAGGGAGGCACCGGGGAGCTGTTTTTT. Its translation is CASSFLVEGGTGELFF.

The DNA of the CDR3 is TGTGCCAGCAGCTTAGGCCGGTTCGATGAAAAACTGTTTTTT. Translating it yields CASSLGRFDEKLFF. This chain connects TRBV7-2 to TRBJ1-4, with unresolved D. Germline V gene data show CDR1 as SGHTA and CDR2 as FQGNSA. The V and J ends lost 1 base and 6 bases respectively, with 9 bases between them. This CDR3 has 14 amino acids.